Many counts were recorded for the clone carrying this TCR beta chain. Its target is not known. Arm-PCR of CDR3 regions with iRepertoire HTBI primers generated TCR beta libraries. In the original analysis: From all samples, identification returned some 15 TRBJ and about 63 TRBV segments. MiXCR, run by TCRdb on the multiplex PCR reads, gives a single entry per CDR3 protein. These V and J calls rely on TCRdb rather than the paper's analysis. The sample shows roughly 500,000 distinct CDR3 sequences, less than 15% of them seen only once. The sample originates from a study of regulatory T cells in long-lasting Graves disease. Trimming cost V 7 bases and J 6 bases, with 15 bases left between them. The CDR3 consists of 12 residues. Germline V lookup: CDR1 SQVTM, CDR2 ANQGSEA. Points from the study as a whole: Persistent patients had more shared public clonotypes (roughly 2,500) than new patients (about 880). Only a small sample size was used, which may have cut accuracy.

Time point indicated: newly diagnosed GD, antithyroid drugs for less than 3 months. RNA extracted from PBMCs served as the sequencing template. About 9.1 milliliters of peripheral blood went into EDTA tubes. These data also featured in a second study, about T cells in Graves' hyperthyroidism and ophthalmopathy.

V gene TRBV29-1 combines with J gene TRBJ1-2; the D is unclear. This clonotype was sampled from a man aged 25 to 40 with Graves disease. This sample comprised peripheral blood mononuclear cells (PBMCs), obtained at new diagnosis, from a patient treated with antithyroid drugs. The CDR3 protein is CSARGSSHGYTF. The CDR3 DNA reads TGCAGCGCCCGGGGATCTTCTCATGGCTACACCTTC.